At least ten counts were recorded for the clone carrying this TCR beta chain. Its antigen is unidentified. The data stem from a study of human T cells and chemical hapten exposure. Study-wide context: Minor pooled library volume differences mainly drove per-sample TCR yield variation.

In the library, unique molecular identifiers were attached to individual cDNA molecules. TCRdb independently ran MiXCR on the RACE reads; one entry per CDR3 protein. The sample records 300,000 to 450,000 distinct CDR3 sequences, about 5.4% being singletons. The CDR3 length is 16 residues. V lost 1 base, J lost 3 bases, and 17 bases lay in between. Germline CDR1 reads DFQATT; CDR2 reads SNEGSKA (reference sequence). General study results and limits: Because all patients had alopecia, their immune responses might differ from healthy ones.

Time point of the sample: pre-sensitization, week 0. Treatment of the sample: therapeutic diphenylcyclopropenone sensitization with weekly scalp DPC. Investigators collected blood before applying each patch test. Sequencing used whole blood, obtained in connection with sensitization to the hapten diphenylcyclopropenone (DPC). This TCR came from a woman aged 18-29 years with alopecia areata. Some clones in this sample may be carry-over from other donors' samples. The V and J genes are TRBV20-1 and TRBJ2-3; no firm D call. In nucleotides, the CDR3 is TGCAGTGCTAGAGCAAAAGGTGGCACGGCGACAGATACGCAGTATTTT. It translates to CSARAKGGTATDTQYF.